These 20 T cell receptor beta chains originate from one sample sequenced in a study of identical twins. One entry per CDR3 protein, called by TCRdb with MiXCR from the 5' RACE reads. This sample has 500,000 to 650,000 distinct CDR3 sequences, with just over 7% found just once. The same data also contributed to another study, on yellow fever vaccine responses in identical twins.

The source material was PBMCs. The receptors come from a woman between 18 and 29 years old in good health.

In this sample, this clonotype turned up a few times. The genes are TRBV5-1 and TRBJ1-1; D possibly corresponds to TRBD1 (6 bases). The germline V gene encodes CDR1 SGHRS and CDR2 YFSETQ. The CDR3 runs to 13 residues. V shed 4 bases and J shed 9 bases, with 16 bases lying between them. For the CDR3, the DNA is TGCGCCAGCAGCAGGCATTCAGGGGAAAAAGCTTTCTTT. Translated: CASSRHSGEKAFF.

There are many counts of this clonotype. This chain joins TRBV20-1 and TRBJ2-1, with no clear D. The CDR3 has 15 residues. V was trimmed by 0 bases and J by 3 bases, leaving 12 bases between them. Germline loops: CDR1 DFQATT, CDR2 SNEGSKA (reference sequence). CDR3: CSARDLGADYNEQFF. The CDR3 DNA sequence: TGCAGTGCTAGAGATCTCGGAGCTGACTACAATGAGCAGTTCTTC.

This clonotype has just a few counts. The gene calls are TRBV9 and TRBJ2-7; D gene ambiguous. Trimming removed 4 bases from V and 2 bases from J, with 22 bases in between. Germline CDR1 is SGDLS and CDR2 is YYNGEE. The CDR3 spans 17 residues. The CDR3 is CASSSPPWSSNTYEQYF. The CDR3, as DNA: TGTGCCAGCAGCTCCCCACCATGGTCAAGCAACACCTACGAGCAGTACTTC. Full variable domain (rest looked up from reference TRBV9 and TRBJ2-7): DSGVTQTPKHLITATGQRVTLRCSPRSGDLSVYWYQQSLDQGLQFLIQYYNGEERAKGNILERFSAQQFPDLHSELNLSSLELGDSALYFCASSSPPWSSNTYEQYFGPGTRLTVT.

This clonotype was found a few times. V is TRBV28 and J is TRBJ2-3; D not resolved. Trimming left V 0 bases short and J 5 bases short, with 3 bases between. Germline-derived CDR1 and CDR2 are MDHEN and SYDVKM. This CDR3 is 12 amino acids long. The CDR3 sequence is CASSLWRDTQYF. CDR3 coding DNA: TGTGCCAGCAGTTTATGGAGAGATACGCAGTATTTT.

The chain carries TRBV24-1 and TRBJ2-5; D ambiguous. From germline, CDR1 is KGHDR and CDR2 SFDVKD. Trimming removed 3 bases from V and 7 bases from J, with 23 bases in between. The CDR3 is 17 amino acids. The CDR3 is CATSDTSSLTDWGTQYF. CDR3 in DNA: TGTGCCACCAGTGATACATCTTCCCTAACAGACTGGGGGACCCAGTACTTC.

Many counts were recorded for this clonotype. The genes are TRBV12-3 or TRBV12-4 and TRBJ2-7; D possibly uses TRBD1 or TRBD2 (5 bases each). This CDR3 has 15 residues. Trimming cost V 5 bases and J 3 bases, with 17 bases left between them. The CDR3 nucleotides are TGTGCCAGCAGTCGGGACCCCTCAGACATCTACGAGCAGTACTTC. As protein: CASSRDPSDIYEQYF.

At least ten counts were recorded for this clonotype. V and J are TRBV10-3 and TRBJ2-1; the D gene is possibly TRBD1 (6 bases). The V gene lost 4 bases and the J gene lost 7 bases, with 11 bases spanning the gap. CDR1 and CDR2 (germline): ENHRY, SYGVKD. This CDR3 has 13 residues. Here the CDR3 reads CAISGGTNNEQFF. The CDR3 DNA sequence: TGTGCCATCAGTGGGGGGACAAATAATGAGCAGTTCTTC.

This clonotype was seen many times. V usage is TRBV27 and J usage is TRBJ2-7, with 7 positions matching TRBD2. CDR1 and CDR2 (germline): MNHEY, SMNVEV (reference sequence). The ends lost 7 bases at V and 4 bases at J; junction bases unmatched: 4. The CDR3 is 12 amino acids. The CDR3 nucleotides read TGTGCCAGCATGAGCGGGAATTACGAGCAGTACGTC. Residues: CASMSGNYEQYV.

This clonotype was seen a handful of times. V gene TRBV20-1 combines with J gene TRBJ2-7; D not resolved. The CDR3 loop spans 12 amino acids. The germline CDR1 and CDR2 sequences are DFQATT and SNEGSKA (reference sequence). V lost 1 base to trimming and J lost 2 bases, with 6 bases between them. Here the CDR3 DNA reads TGCAGTGCTAGAGGGCAGGCCTACGAGCAGTACTTC. It is translated as CSARGQAYEQYF.

The chain combines TRBV20-1 with TRBJ2-2, with 11 nucleotides matching TRBD2. Unmatched junction bases numbered 1, after V lost 6 bases and J lost 1 base. This CDR3 has 14 residues. Per the germline V gene, CDR1 is DFQATT and CDR2 is SNEGSKA (reference sequence). CDR3 amino acids: CSAGLAGNTGELFF. The DNA of the CDR3 is TGCAGTGCCGGACTAGCGGGGAACACCGGGGAGCTGTTTTTT.

This sequence joins TRBV6-4 and TRBJ2-2, with 12 bases that match TRBD2. The CDR3 sequence is 16 residues long. Per germline, CDR1 MRHNA and CDR2 SNTAGT. The ends lost 4 bases at V and 5 bases at J; junction bases unmatched: 5. The CDR3 spells CASSGTSGIGTGELFF. CDR3 sequence (DNA): TGTGCCAGCAGTGGGACTAGCGGGATCGGAACCGGGGAGCTGTTTTTT.

For this clonotype: A much larger clone lies a single base off, so this may be a read error. The CDR3 bases are TGTGCCAGCAGTTTATGGCTTGGGGAGATCCAGTACTTC. This translates into CASSLWLGEIQYF. The chain has TRBV27 and TRBJ2-5, with D perhaps TRBD2 (5 bases). The germline V gene has CDR1 MNHEY and CDR2 SMNVEV (reference sequence). The CDR3 is made up of 13 amino acids.

This clonotype was recorded at least ten times. The V gene is TRBV12-3 or TRBV12-4, the J gene TRBJ1-3; D may be TRBD1 (6 bases). This CDR3 region has 14 residues. V dropped 8 bases and J dropped 0 bases, with 11 bases sitting between them. CDR3 region: CASEGDFSGNTIYF. CDR3 sequence (DNA): TGTGCCAGCGAGGGGGACTTCTCTGGAAACACCATATATTTT.

J is TRBJ2-3 and V is TRBV12-3 or TRBV12-4; 8 positions match TRBD2. V shed 3 bases, J shed 9 bases, and the junction held 8 bases outside the gene matches. CDR3 length equals 14 residues. The CDR3 sequence is CASSLSGGDQTQYF. The DNA of the CDR3 is TGTGCCAGCAGTTTGTCCGGGGGGGATCAGACGCAGTATTTT.

This clonotype was seen only once. The chain recombines TRBV7-2 with TRBJ2-3, with D perhaps TRBD2 (7 bases). Germline V CDR1 and CDR2: SGHTA, FQGNSA. This CDR3 spans 17 amino acids. V lost 1 base to trimming and J lost 4 bases, with 18 bases between them. Written as DNA, the CDR3 is TGTGCCAGCAGCTTAGTCCCCCGGGACACTAGCGCAGATACGCAGTATTTT. Translating it yields CASSLVPRDTSADTQYF.

In this sample, this clonotype turned up a few times. The CDR3 nucleotides are TGCAGCGTTGGCAAACAGGAAGCCACAAATGGCTACACCTTC. It encodes CSVGKQEATNGYTF. The V call is TRBV29-1, the J call TRBJ1-2, with D perhaps matching TRBD1 (5 bases). Germline V gives CDR1 SQVTM, CDR2 ANQGSEA. The V gene lost 4 bases and the J gene lost 6 bases, with 18 bases spanning the gap. The CDR3 totals 14 residues.

V and J are TRBV7-9 and TRBJ1-4; D is ambiguous. The CDR3 totals 12 residues. V gave up 1 base and J gave up 6 bases, with 3 bases separating them. The germline gives CDR1 SEHNR, CDR2 FQNEAQ (reference sequence). The CDR3 is CASSLEHEKLFF. CDR3 sequence (DNA): TGTGCCAGCAGCTTAGAACATGAAAAACTGTTTTTT. The variable domain in full, with the rest retrieved from reference TRBV7-9 and TRBJ1-4, is DTGVSQNPRHKITKRGQNVTFRCDPISEHNRLYWYRQTLGQGPEFLTYFQNEAQLEKSRLLSDRFSAERPKGSFSTLEIQRTEQGDSAMYLCASSLEHEKLFFGSGTQLSVL.

This clonotype has only a few counts. V is TRBV10-3 and J is TRBJ1-6, with TRBD1 identical over 8 bases. Germline assignment: CDR1 ENHRY and CDR2 SYGVKD. The CDR3 is made up of 15 amino acids. The V segment lost 4 bases and the J segment 7 bases; nucleotides outside the gene matches: 6. This CDR3 is CAISGGDRTNSPLHF. CDR3 sequence (DNA): TGTGCCATCAGTGGGGGGGACAGGACCAATTCACCCCTCCACTTT.

At least ten counts were recorded for this clonotype. The chain employs TRBV10-3 and TRBJ1-2; 7 positions agree with TRBD1. The ends lost 6 bases at V and 8 bases at J; junction bases unmatched: 9. CDR3 length: 13 residues. Germline values: CDR1 ENHRY, CDR2 SYGVKD. The CDR3 coding sequence is TGTGCCATCAGAGATGGACAGGAGGGGGGCTACACCTTC. This codes for CAIRDGQEGGYTF.

This chain connects TRBV6-5 to TRBJ2-1; TRBD2 agrees at 8 bases. Per germline, CDR1 MNHEY and CDR2 SVGAGI. V dropped 3 bases and J dropped 0; count of bases not matched to a gene: 4. This CDR3 comprises 16 residues. This CDR3 is CASSYSSGFSYNEQFF. The CDR3, as DNA: TGTGCCAGCAGTTATTCTAGCGGGTTCTCCTACAATGAGCAGTTCTTC.